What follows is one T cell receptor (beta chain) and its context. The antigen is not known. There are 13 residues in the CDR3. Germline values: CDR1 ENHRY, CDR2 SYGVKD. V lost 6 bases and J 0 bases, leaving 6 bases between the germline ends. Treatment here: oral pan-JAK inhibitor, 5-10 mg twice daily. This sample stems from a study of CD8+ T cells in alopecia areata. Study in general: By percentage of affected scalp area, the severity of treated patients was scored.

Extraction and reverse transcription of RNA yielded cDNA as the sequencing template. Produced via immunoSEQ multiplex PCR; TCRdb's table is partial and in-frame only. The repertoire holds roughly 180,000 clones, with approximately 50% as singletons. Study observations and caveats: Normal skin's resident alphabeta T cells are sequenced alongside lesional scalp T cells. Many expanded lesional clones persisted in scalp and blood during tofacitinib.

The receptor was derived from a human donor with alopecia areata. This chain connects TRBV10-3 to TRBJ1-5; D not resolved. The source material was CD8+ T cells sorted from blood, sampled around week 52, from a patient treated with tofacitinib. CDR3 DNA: TGTGCCATCAGGGAATATAGCAATCAGCCCCAGCATTTT. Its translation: CAIREYSNQPQHF.